The rows below give T cell receptor beta chains drawn from one sample of a study of cytomegalovirus exposure and HLA in healthy donors. Sequencing was performed with immunoSEQ multiplex PCR; in TCRdb, only in-frame clones are kept and a portion is missing. The sample lists about 110,000 clones; 85% to 90% were seen once. Sequencing was carried out using PBMCs. Every receptor here comes from a woman younger than 35 in good health and CMV-seronegative. The CDR3 runs from the conserved cysteine through the conserved F or W. Fields, in order: J gene, clone size, D gene, V gene, CDR3 DNA, CDR3 protein. The D gene is left open where the match is weak. The listing skips clone size in some rows; elsewhere it reads once, few, many or a size class.

TRBJ2-7,few,TRBD2,TRBV25-1,TGTGCCAGCAGTGAGGCTAGCGGACGCTCCTACGAGCAGTACTTC,CASSEASGRSYEQYF
TRBJ2-7,-,-,TRBV7-9,TGTGCCAGCAGCTCCCTTAGTGGGGTGGAGCCTTCGGGGGAGCAGTACTTC,CASSSLSGVEPSGEQYF
TRBJ2-7,-,-,TRBV11-3,TGTGCCAGCAGCTTAGGACTTGCCTACGAGCAGTACTTC,CASSLGLAYEQYF
TRBJ2-2,-,TRBD2,TRBV11-2,TGTGCCAGCAGCTTTCTAGCGGTAACCGGGGAGCTGTTTTTT,CASSFLAVTGELFF
TRBJ1-2,few,-,TRBV6-1,TGTGCCACCGGACATTCGGAGGGCTACACCTTC,CATGHSEGYTF
TRBJ1-5,-,-,TRBV2,TGTGCCAGCACCAGGGGCAGGGGAGCTACCTATAGCAATCAGCCCCAGCATTTT,CASTRGRGATYSNQPQHF
TRBJ1-3,-,-,TRBV29-1,TGCAGCGTTGTTCAGGGAAACACCATATATTTT,CSVVQGNTIYF
TRBJ1-6,-,-,TRBV6-1,TGTGCCAGCATAACAGCGGGCTATAATTCACCCCTCCACTTT,CASITAGYNSPLHF
TRBJ1-1,-,TRBD1,TRBV7-9,TGTGCCAGCAGGAGACCGGGACAGCTCGCTGAAGCTTTCTTT,CASRRPGQLAEAFF
TRBJ1-4,-,-,TRBV5-1,TGCGCCAGCAGCTTGGGGTCGGGGTTTAATGAAAAACTGTTTTTT,CASSLGSGFNEKLFF
TRBJ2-7,-,-,TRBV7-2,TGTGCCAGCAGCTTAGCGGCCGCACAGGGAAAAGAGGGCGAGCAGTACTTC,CASSLAAAQGKEGEQYF
TRBJ2-1,-,TRBD2,TRBV4-2,TGTGCCAGCAGCCAAGCTGCGGGAGGGCCTGTGTCGCATGAGCAGTTCTTC,CASSQAAGGPVSHEQFF
TRBJ2-7,-,-,TRBV6-1,TGTGCCAGCAGTGAAGCTATGTCCTCCTACGAGCAGTACTTC,CASSEAMSSYEQYF
TRBJ1-3,-,TRBD1,TRBV4-3,TGCGCCAGCAGCCAAACGACAGGGAACGGAAACACCATATATTTT,CASSQTTGNGNTIYF
TRBJ2-7,-,-,TRBV6-5,TGTGCCAGCAGCAGGGGATACGAGCAGTACTTC,CASSRGYEQYF